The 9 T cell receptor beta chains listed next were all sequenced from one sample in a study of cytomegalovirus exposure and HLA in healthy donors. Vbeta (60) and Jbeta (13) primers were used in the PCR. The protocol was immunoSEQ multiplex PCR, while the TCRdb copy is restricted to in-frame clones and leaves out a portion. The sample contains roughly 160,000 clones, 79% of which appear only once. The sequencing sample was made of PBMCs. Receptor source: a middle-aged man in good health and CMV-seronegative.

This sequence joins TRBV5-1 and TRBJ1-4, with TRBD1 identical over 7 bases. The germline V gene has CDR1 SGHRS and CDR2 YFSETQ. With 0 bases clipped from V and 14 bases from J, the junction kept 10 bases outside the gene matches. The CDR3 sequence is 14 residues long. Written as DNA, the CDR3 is TGCGCCAGCAGCTTGGTGGAATTGGGGGGACAGCTGTTTTTT. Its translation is CASSLVELGGQLFF.

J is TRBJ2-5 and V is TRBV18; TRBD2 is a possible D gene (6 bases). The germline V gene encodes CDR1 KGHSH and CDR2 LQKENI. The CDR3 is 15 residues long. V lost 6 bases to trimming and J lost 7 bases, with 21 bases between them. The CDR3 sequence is CASSQDTVPGGTQYF. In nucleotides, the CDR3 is TGTGCCAGCTCCCAGGACACGGTCCCCGGGGGGACCCAGTACTTC. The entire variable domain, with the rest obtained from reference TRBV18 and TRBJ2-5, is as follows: NAGVMQNPRHLVRRRGQEARLRCSPMKGHSHVYWYRQLPEEGLKFMVYLQKENIIDESGMPKERFSAEFPKEGPSILRIQQVVRGDSAAYFCASSQDTVPGGTQYFGPGTRLLVL.

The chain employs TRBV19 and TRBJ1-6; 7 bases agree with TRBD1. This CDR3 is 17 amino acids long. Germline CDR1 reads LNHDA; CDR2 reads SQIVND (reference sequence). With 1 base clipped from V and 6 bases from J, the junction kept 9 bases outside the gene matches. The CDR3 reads CASSIAGTAGANSPLHF. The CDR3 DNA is TGTGCCAGTAGTATAGCTGGGACAGCGGGAGCTAATTCACCCCTCCACTTT.

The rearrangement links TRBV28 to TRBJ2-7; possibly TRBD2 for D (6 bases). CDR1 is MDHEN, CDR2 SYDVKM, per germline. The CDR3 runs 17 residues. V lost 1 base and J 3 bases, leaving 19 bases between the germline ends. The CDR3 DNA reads TGTGCCAGCAGTTTATCGCCTCGTGGGGGGAGAGACTACGAGCAGTACTTC. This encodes CASSLSPRGGRDYEQYF.

The CDR3 DNA reads TGTGCCAGCAGCCTCACCGGGACAGGGGGCTCTGGCTACACCTTC. Translation gives CASSLTGTGGSGYTF. The chain uses TRBV14 and TRBJ1-2, with 12 bases fitting TRBD1. The CDR3 runs to 15 residues. After removal of 4 bases from V and 7 bases from J, the junction contained 7 bases not matched to a gene. Germline CDR1 SGHDN, CDR2 FVKESK.

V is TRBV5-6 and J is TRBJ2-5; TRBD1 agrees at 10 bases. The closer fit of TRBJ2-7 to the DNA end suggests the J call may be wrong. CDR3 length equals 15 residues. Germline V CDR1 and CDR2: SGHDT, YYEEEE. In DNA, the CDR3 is TGTGCCAGCAGCTTTACCGGGACAGGGGTCTACGAGCAGTACTTC. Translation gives CASSFTGTGVYEQYF.

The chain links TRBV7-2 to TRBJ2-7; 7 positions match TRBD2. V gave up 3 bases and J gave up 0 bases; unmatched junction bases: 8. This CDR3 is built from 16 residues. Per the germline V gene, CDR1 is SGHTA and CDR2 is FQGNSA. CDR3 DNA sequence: TGTGCCAGCAGCTTGAATCTTGGGGGGGGCTCCTACGAGCAGTACTTC. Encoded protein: CASSLNLGGGSYEQYF.

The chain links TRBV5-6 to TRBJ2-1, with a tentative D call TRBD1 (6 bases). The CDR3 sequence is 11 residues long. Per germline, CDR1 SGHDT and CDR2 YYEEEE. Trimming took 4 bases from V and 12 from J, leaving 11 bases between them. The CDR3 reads CASSQDSMQFF. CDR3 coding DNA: TGTGCCAGCAGCCAGGACAGCATGCAGTTCTTC.

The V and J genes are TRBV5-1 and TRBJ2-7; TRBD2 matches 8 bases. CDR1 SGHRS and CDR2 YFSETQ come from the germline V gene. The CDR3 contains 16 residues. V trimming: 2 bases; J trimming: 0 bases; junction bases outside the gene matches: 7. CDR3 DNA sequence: TGCGCCAGCAGCTTAGATAGCGGGACCAGCTCCTACGAGCAGTACTTC. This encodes CASSLDSGTSSYEQYF.